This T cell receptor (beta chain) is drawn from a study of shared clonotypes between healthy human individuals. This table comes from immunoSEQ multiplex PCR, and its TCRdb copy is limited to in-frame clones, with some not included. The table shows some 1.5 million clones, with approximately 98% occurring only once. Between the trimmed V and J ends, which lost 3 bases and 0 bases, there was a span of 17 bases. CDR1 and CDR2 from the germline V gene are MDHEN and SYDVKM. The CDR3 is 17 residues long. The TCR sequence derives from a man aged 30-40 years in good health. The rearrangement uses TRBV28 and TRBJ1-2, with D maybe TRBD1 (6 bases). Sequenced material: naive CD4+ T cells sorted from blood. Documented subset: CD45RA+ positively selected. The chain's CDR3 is CASSLDRWGKANYGYTF. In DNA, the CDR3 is TGTGCCAGCAGTTTGGACAGATGGGGTAAAGCTAACTATGGCTACACCTTC.